The T cell receptor beta chain under discussion was sequenced for a study of T cell responses to AZD1222 COVID-19 vaccine. This CDR3 contains 12 residues. V lost 8 bases to trimming and J lost 0 bases, with 5 bases between them. With regard to this clone: This same CDR3 is encoded by further DNA sequences in the sample.

Some clones are missing from TCRdb's copy, which holds only in-frame ones; the method was immunoSEQ multiplex PCR. The sample gives 100,000 to 150,000 clones, around nine tenths of which show up once; around 1.7% is in the top ten. The sequence was obtained from an adult in good health. V is TRBV12-3 or TRBV12-4 and J is TRBJ1-3; D remains ambiguous. The specimen comprised peripheral blood, sampled on day 0 of AZD1222 vaccination. The DNA of the CDR3 is TGTGCCAGCTCGTTCTCTGGAAACACCATATATTTT. This codes for CASSFSGNTIYF.